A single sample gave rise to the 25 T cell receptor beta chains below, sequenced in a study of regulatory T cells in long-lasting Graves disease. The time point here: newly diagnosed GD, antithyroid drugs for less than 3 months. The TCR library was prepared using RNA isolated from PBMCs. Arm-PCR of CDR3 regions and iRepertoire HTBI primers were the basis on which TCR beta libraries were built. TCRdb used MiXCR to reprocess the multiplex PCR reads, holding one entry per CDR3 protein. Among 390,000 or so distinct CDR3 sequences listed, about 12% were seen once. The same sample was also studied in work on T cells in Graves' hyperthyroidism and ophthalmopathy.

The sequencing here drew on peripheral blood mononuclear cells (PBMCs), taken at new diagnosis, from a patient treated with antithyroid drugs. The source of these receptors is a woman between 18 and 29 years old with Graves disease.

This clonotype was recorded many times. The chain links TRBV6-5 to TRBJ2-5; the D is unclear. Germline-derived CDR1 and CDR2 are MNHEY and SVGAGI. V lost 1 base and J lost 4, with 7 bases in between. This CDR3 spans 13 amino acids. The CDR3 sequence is CASSYLEGETQYF. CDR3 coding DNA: TGTGCCAGCAGTTACTTAGAAGGAGAGACCCAGTACTTC.

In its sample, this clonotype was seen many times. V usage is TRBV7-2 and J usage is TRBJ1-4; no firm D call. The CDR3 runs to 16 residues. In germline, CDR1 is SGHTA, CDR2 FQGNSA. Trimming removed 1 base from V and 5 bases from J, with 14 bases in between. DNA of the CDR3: TGTGCCAGCAGCTTAGGCCTACTACACTCCAATGAAAAACTGTTTTTT. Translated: CASSLGLLHSNEKLFF. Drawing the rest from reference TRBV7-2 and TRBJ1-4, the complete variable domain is GAGVSQSPSNKVTEKGKDVELRCDPISGHTALYWYRQSLGQGLEFLIYFQGNSAPDKSGLPSDRFSAERTGGSVSTLTIQRTQQEDSAVYLCASSLGLLHSNEKLFFGSGTQLSVL.

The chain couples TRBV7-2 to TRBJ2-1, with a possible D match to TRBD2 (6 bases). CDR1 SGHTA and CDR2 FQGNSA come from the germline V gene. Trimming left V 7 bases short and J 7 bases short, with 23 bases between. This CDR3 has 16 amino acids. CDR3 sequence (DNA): TGTGCCAGCACCCCTGATGGGGGACTGTGGGGTAATGAGCAGTTCTTC. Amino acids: CASTPDGGLWGNEQFF.

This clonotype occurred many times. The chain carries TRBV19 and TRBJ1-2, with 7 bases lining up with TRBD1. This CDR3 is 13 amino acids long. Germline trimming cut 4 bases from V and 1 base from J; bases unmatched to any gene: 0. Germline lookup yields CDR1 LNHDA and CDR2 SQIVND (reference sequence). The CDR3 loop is CASSRQGNYGYTF. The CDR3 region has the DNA TGTGCCAGTAGTAGACAGGGTAACTATGGCTACACCTTC.

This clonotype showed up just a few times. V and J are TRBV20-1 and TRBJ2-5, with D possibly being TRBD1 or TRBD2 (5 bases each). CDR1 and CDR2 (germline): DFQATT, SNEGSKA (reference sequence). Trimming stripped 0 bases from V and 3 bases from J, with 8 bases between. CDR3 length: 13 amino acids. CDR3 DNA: TGCAGTGCTAGAGAAGGGACCGAAGAGACCCAGTACTTC. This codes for CSAREGTEETQYF.

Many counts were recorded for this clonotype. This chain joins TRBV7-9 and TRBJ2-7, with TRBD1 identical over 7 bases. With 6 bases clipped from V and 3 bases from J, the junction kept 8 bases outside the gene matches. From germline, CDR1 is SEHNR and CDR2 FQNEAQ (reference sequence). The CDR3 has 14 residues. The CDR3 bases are TGTGCCAGCAGTCCCAGACAGGGCAGCTACGAGCAGTACTTC. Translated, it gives CASSPRQGSYEQYF.

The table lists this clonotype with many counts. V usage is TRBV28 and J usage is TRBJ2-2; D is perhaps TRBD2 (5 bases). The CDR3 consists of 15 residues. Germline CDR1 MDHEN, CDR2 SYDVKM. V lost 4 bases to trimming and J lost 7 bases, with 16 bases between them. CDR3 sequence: CASSSSPGEGGELFF. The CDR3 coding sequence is TGTGCCAGCAGTTCCTCCCCGGGTGAGGGCGGGGAGCTGTTTTTT.

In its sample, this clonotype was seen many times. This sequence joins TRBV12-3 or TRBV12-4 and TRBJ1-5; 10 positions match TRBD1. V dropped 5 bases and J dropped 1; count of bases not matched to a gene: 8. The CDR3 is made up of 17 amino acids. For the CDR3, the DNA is TGTGCCAGCAGTCCCGGGACAGGGGAATTCAGCAATCAGCCCCAGCATTTT. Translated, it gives CASSPGTGEFSNQPQHF.

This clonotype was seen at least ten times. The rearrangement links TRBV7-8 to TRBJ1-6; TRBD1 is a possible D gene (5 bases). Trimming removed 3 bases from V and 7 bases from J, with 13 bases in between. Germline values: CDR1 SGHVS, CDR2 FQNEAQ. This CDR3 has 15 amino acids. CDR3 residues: CASSFLGVGNSPLHF. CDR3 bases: TGTGCCAGCAGCTTCTTAGGGGTTGGAAATTCACCCCTCCACTTT. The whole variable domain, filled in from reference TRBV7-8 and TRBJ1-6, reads GAGVSQSPRYKVAKRGQDVALRCDPISGHVSLFWYQQALGQGPEFLTYFQNEAQLDKSGLPSDRFFAERPEGSVSTLKIQRTQQEDSAVYLCASSFLGVGNSPLHFGNGTRLTVT.

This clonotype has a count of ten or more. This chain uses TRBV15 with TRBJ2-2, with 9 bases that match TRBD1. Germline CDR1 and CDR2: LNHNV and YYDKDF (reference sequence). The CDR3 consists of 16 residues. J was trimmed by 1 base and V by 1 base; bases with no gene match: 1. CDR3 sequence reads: CATSRVGQGNTGELFF. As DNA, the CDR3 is TGTGCCACCAGCAGAGTGGGACAGGGGAACACCGGGGAGCTGTTTTTT.

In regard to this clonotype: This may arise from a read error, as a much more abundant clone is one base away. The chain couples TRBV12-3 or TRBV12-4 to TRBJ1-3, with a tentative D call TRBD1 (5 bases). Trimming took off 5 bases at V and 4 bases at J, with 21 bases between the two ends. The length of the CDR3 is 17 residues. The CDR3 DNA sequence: TGTGCCAGCAGTCAAACAAAAGGGACTTTTGCAGGAAACACCATATATTTT. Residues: CASSQTKGTFAGNTIYF.

The CDR3 coding sequence is TGTGCCATCAGTGAGGGAGCGGGAGACTACAATGAGCAGTTCTTC. Translated, it gives CAISEGAGDYNEQFF. V usage is TRBV10-3 and J usage is TRBJ2-1, with 8 bases lining up with TRBD2. In germline, CDR1 is ENHRY, CDR2 SYGVKD. The V gene end was trimmed by 2 bases and the J gene end by 3 bases; junction bases not matched to a gene: 3. The CDR3 runs to 15 residues.

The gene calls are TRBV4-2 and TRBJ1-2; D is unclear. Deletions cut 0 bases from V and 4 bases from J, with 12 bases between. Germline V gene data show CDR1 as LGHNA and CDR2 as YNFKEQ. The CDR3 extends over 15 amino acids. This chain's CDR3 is CASSQDRGKGYGYTF. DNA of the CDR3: TGTGCCAGCAGCCAAGATCGAGGGAAGGGCTATGGCTACACCTTC.

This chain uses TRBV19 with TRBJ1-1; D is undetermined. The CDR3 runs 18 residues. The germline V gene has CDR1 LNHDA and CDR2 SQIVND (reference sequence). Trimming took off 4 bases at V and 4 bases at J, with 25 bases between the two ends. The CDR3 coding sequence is TGTGCCAGTAGTAGGGTAGGTGGGTTTTCGGTTGGCGTCACTGAAGCTTTCTTT. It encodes CASSRVGGFSVGVTEAFF.

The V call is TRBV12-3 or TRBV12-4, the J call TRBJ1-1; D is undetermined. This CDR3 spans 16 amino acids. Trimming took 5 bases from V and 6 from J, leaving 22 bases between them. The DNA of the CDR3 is TGTGCCAGCAGTCCCCACGCTACTTGGGCCAAGCCTGAAGCTTTCTTT. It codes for CASSPHATWAKPEAFF.

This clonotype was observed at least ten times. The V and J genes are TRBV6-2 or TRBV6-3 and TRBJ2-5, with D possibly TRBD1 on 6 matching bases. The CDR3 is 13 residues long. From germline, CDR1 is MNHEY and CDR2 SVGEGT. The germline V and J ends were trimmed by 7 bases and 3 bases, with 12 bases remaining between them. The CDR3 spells CASNWAGEETQYF. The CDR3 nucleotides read TGTGCCAGCAACTGGGCAGGGGAAGAGACCCAGTACTTC.

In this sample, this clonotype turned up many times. CDR3 bases: TGTGCCAGCAGTGAAGAGGTTAGTGCGCATCGGAATGAGCAGTTCTTC. Its protein product is CASSEEVSAHRNEQFF. This chain joins TRBV25-1 and TRBJ2-1; D not resolved. Trimming took 2 bases from V and 7 from J, leaving 18 bases between them. Looked up from germline, CDR1 is MGHDK and CDR2 is SYGVNS. CDR3 length: 16 amino acids.

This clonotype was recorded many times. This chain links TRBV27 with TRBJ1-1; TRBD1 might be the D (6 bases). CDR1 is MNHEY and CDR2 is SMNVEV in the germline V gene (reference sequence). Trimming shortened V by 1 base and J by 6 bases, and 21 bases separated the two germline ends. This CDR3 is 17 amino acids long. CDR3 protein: CASSLLGPRGGDAEAFF. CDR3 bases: TGTGCCAGCAGTTTATTGGGCCCGAGGGGGGGTGACGCTGAAGCTTTCTTT.

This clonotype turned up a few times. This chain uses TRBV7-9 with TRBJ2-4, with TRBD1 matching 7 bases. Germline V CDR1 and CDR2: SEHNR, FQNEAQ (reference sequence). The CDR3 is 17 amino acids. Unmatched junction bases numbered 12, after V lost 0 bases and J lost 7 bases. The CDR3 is CASSLAHRGSGMNIQYF. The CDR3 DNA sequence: TGTGCCAGCAGCTTAGCGCACAGGGGATCGGGGATGAACATTCAGTACTTC.

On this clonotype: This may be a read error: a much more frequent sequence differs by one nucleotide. CDR3 sequence: CASNKGTTSTDTQYF. DNA for the CDR3: TGTGCCAGCAACAAGGGCACAACTAGCACAGATACGCAGTATTTT. This chain joins TRBV7-2 and TRBJ2-3; D ambiguous. V gave up 7 bases and J gave up 0 bases, with 14 bases separating them. CDR1 and CDR2 from the germline V gene are SGHTA and FQGNSA. The CDR3 extends over 15 amino acids.

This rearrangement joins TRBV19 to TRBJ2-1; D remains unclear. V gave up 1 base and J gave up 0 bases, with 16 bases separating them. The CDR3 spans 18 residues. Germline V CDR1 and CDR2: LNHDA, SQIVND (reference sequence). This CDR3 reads CASSIGFPTEPSYNEQFF. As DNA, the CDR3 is TGTGCCAGTAGTATAGGGTTCCCCACGGAGCCCTCCTACAATGAGCAGTTCTTC.

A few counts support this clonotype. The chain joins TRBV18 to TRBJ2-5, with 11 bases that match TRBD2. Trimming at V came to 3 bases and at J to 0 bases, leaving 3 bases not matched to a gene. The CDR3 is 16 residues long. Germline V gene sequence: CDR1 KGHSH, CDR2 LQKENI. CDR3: CASSPGGLADQETQYF. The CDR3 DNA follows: TGTGCCAGCTCACCTGGGGGACTAGCGGACCAAGAGACCCAGTACTTC. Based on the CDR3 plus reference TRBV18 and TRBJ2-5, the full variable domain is NAGVMQNPRHLVRRRGQEARLRCSPMKGHSHVYWYRQLPEEGLKFMVYLQKENIIDESGMPKERFSAEFPKEGPSILRIQQVVRGDSAAYFCASSPGGLADQETQYFGPGTRLLVL.

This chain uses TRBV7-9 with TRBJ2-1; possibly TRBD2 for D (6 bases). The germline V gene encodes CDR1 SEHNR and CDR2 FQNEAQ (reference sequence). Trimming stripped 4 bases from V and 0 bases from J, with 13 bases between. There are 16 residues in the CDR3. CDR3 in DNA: TGTGCCAGCAGCTCCCGGGAGCGGAGCTCCTACAATGAGCAGTTCTTC. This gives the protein CASSSRERSSYNEQFF.

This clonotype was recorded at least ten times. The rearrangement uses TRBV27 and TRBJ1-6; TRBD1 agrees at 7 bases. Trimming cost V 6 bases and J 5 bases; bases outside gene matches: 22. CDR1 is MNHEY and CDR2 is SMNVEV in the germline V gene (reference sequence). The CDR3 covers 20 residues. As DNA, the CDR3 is TGTGCCAGCAGAAGACAGGGTCCTCCGAACCTCGCTTTAGATAATTCACCCCTCCACTTT. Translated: CASRRQGPPNLALDNSPLHF.

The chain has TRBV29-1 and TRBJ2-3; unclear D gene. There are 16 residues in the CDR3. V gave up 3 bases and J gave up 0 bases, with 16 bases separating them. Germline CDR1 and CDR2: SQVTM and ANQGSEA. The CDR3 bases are TGCAGCGTTGAGTTGATTAGGGTCGGGAGCACAGATACGCAGTATTTT. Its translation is CSVELIRVGSTDTQYF.